Listed here is a single T cell receptor beta chain. The antigen remains undetermined. With constant-segment primers, 5'RACE yielded cDNA libraries of TCR alpha and TCR beta that carried sample barcodes and UMIs. Via MiXCR, TCRdb re-called the 5' RACE reads, giving one row per CDR3 protein. The sample has about 150,000 distinct CDR3 sequences; around 27% are singletons. These data are taken from a study of T-cell memory formation after mild COVID-19. The study's findings and limits: The study detected some responding clones in pre-infection memory, suggesting cross-reactive memory joined.

The CDR3 is made up of 16 amino acids. The V gene end was trimmed by 4 bases and the J gene end by 8 bases; junction bases not matched to a gene: 6. From germline, CDR1 is KGHDR and CDR2 SFDVKD. The TCR sequence derives from an adult woman who had mild COVID-19 (a few samples of this study predate the infection). Cell type and time point are not known. This chain joins TRBV24-1 and TRBJ2-1; 14 positions agree with TRBD2. Source material: PBMCs or a T cell subset sorted from them (not recorded which). The CDR3 nucleotides read TGTGCCACCAGTGAGCGTGGGACTAGCGGGAGATATGAGCAGTTCTTC. This encodes CATSERGTSGRYEQFF.